A single T cell receptor (beta chain) is shown here with its context. Once RNA had been extracted, it was reverse transcribed into cDNA to act as the sequencing template. Some clones are missing from TCRdb's copy, which holds only in-frame ones; the method was immunoSEQ multiplex PCR. The table has about 130,000 clones, 50% to 60% seen once. This sample is drawn from a study of CD8+ T cells in alopecia areata. This CDR3 contains 16 residues. V gave up 3 bases and J gave up 5 bases, with 20 bases separating them. CDR1 SGHTA and CDR2 FQGNSA come from the germline V gene. The chain recombines TRBV7-2 with TRBJ2-7, with a possible D match to TRBD1 (5 bases). This sample comprised CD4+ T cells sorted from blood, obtained at week 0. This clonotype originated in a human donor with alopecia areata. The CDR3 protein is CASSLPGWYAGNEQYF. The CDR3 coding sequence is TGTGCCAGCAGCTTGCCGGGTTGGTATGCAGGGAACGAGCAGTACTTC.